The table lists the clone carrying this T cell receptor beta chain with a few counts. Its antigen is still unknown. Documented time point: week 5, during vaccination. The investigators gave 300 ug of mutant IDH1 20-mer peptide in each vaccine dose, together with topical imiquimod. Assay used: immunoSEQ multiplex PCR; TCRdb lists only in-frame clones, some missing. Among roughly 39,000 clones listed, 80% to 90% were seen once. This specimen comes from a study of a mutant IDH1 vaccine in newly diagnosed glioma. Study in general: Vaccination followed radiotherapy alone by 4-6 weeks, or accompanied temozolomide cycles. The earlier regimen, radiotherapy, temozolomide, or both, was most often both.

In germline, CDR1 is SNHLY, CDR2 FYNNEI. This CDR3 has 10 amino acids. V was pared by 4 bases and J by 11 bases, with 8 bases between. This sample comprised PBMCs, obtained from a glioma patient whose treatment included an IDH1 peptide vaccine. The source of this sequence is a man aged 35 to 55 with glioma. The genes are TRBV2 and TRBJ1-1, with D unresolved. The CDR3 reads CASSVDDAFF. CDR3 coding DNA: TGTGCCAGCAGTGTGGACGACGCTTTCTTT.